These 10 T cell receptor beta chains came from one sample sequenced in a study of beta chain features in type 1 diabetes. Sequenced material consisted of expressed TCRB transcripts (all of the isolated RNA was reverse transcribed). Profiled with immunoSEQ multiplex PCR; TCRdb holds only in-frame clones, not every one. The sample consists of almost 350,000 clones, around 8% of them appearing once. Sequenced input: central memory CD4+ T cells from blood. Receptors were obtained from a woman between 18 and 30 years old in good health.

The chain recombines TRBV5-1 with TRBJ2-2; 10 nucleotides align to TRBD2. The CDR3 has 14 residues. J lost 5 bases, V lost 3 bases, and 1 base had no gene match. Germline values: CDR1 SGHRS, CDR2 YFSETQ. The CDR3 region has the DNA TGCGCCAGCAGCTCGACTAGCGGGACCGGGGAGCTGTTTTTT. Protein: CASSSTSGTGELFF. Full variable domain (remainder filled in from reference TRBV5-1 and TRBJ2-2): KAGVTQTPRYLIKTRGQQVTLSCSPISGHRSVSWYQQTPGQGLQFLFEYFSETQRNKGNFPGRFSGRQFSNSRSEMNVSTLELGDSALYLCASSSTSGTGELFFGEGSRLTVL.

The chain is built from TRBV29-1 and TRBJ2-1, with D hard to call. With 7 bases removed from V and 3 bases from J, the gap between germline ends came to 4 bases. CDR1 is SQVTM and CDR2 is ANQGSEA in the germline V gene. This CDR3 spans 10 amino acids. CDR3 DNA sequence: TGCAGCGCTTACTACAATGAGCAGTTCTTC. This gives the protein CSAYYNEQFF.

This clone was detected a few times. The chain uses TRBV6-5 and TRBJ1-4, with TRBD1 matching over 8 bases. With 5 bases clipped from V and 6 bases from J, the junction kept 5 bases outside the gene matches. The CDR3 runs 14 residues. Germline CDR1 is MNHEY and CDR2 is SVGAGI. Here the CDR3 reads CASSGRDRHEKLFF. CDR3 sequence (DNA): TGTGCCAGCAGTGGAAGGGACAGGCATGAAAAACTGTTTTTT.

CDR3 residues: CASSQDSNTEAFF. CDR3 in DNA: TGTGCCAGCAGCCAGGACAGTAACACTGAAGCTTTCTTT. The V call is TRBV7-9, the J call TRBJ1-1, with D maybe TRBD1 (6 bases). Germline CDR1 SEHNR, CDR2 FQNEAQ (reference sequence). The V gene lost 5 bases and the J gene lost 2 bases, with 9 bases spanning the gap. This CDR3 is built from 13 residues.

This clone was found a few times. A read error may be the cause here, since a much bigger clone is one base away. Other DNA sequences from this sample encode an identical CDR3 as well. This chain joins TRBV4-2 and TRBJ2-7; TRBD1 agrees at 9 bases. The ends lost 1 base at V and 2 bases at J; junction bases unmatched: 0. This CDR3 region has 14 residues. CDR1 and CDR2 from the germline V gene are LGHNA and YNFKEQ. The CDR3 protein is CASSQGQGAYEQYF. CDR3 in DNA: TGTGCCAGCAGCCAAGGACAGGGGGCCTACGAGCAGTACTTC.

This clone has a handful of counts. The chain recombines TRBV9 with TRBJ2-5; D is unclear. The CDR3 is 14 residues long. Deletions cut 4 bases from V and 4 bases from J, with 14 bases between. CDR1 is SGDLS, CDR2 YYNGEE, per germline. The DNA of the CDR3 is TGTGCCAGCAGCAAGGCGCCAAGGATAGAGACCCAGTACTTC. This codes for CASSKAPRIETQYF.

V is TRBV4-3 and J is TRBJ2-3, with TRBD1 matching over 8 bases. This CDR3 has 14 residues. Germline-derived CDR1 and CDR2 are LGHNA and YSLEER. V lost 4 bases to trimming and J lost 3 bases; unmatched junction nucleotides: 3. The CDR3 DNA is TGCGCCAGCAGCCCAGGGGGCGGGACAGATACGCAGTATTTT. Translating it yields CASSPGGGTDTQYF.

The chain employs TRBV6-1 and TRBJ1-5, with a possible D match to TRBD1 (6 bases). Germline V gives CDR1 MNHNS, CDR2 SASEGT. CDR3 length: 15 residues. Trimming shortened V by 6 bases and J by 0 bases, and 12 bases separated the two germline ends. CDR3 loop: CASREQGNSNQPQHF. The CDR3 bases are TGTGCCAGCAGGGAACAGGGAAATAGCAATCAGCCCCAGCATTTT.

V usage is TRBV7-8 and J usage is TRBJ2-4; 8 positions agree with TRBD2. There are 13 residues in the CDR3. The germline CDR1 and CDR2 sequences are SGHVS and FQNEAQ. Trimming at V came to 5 bases and at J to 8 bases, leaving 5 bases not matched to a gene. CDR3 loop: CASSRSGRDIQYF. CDR3 coding DNA: TGTGCCAGCAGCCGAAGCGGGAGAGACATTCAGTACTTC.

This clone was picked up a small number of times. The same CDR3 also results from other DNA sequences found in this sample. This chain links TRBV7-9 with TRBJ1-1; no definite D call. CDR1 and CDR2 from the germline V gene are SEHNR and FQNEAQ (reference sequence). V was cut by 1 base and J by 2 bases, with 14 bases left in between. CDR3 length: 16 residues. CDR3 in DNA: TGTGCCAGCAGCTTAGGTTCCGGGCTGGGCAACACTGAAGCTTTCTTT. Its protein is CASSLGSGLGNTEAFF.